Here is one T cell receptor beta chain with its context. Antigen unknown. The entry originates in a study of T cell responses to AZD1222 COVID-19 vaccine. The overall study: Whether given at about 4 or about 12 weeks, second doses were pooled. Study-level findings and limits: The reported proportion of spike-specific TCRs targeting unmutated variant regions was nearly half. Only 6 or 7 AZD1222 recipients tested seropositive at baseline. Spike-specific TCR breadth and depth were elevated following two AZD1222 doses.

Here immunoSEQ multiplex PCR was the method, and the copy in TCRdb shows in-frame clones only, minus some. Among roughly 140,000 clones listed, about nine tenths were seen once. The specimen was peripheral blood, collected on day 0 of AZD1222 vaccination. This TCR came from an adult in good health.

The CDR3 loop reads CASSLPDRGTGNTIYF. CDR3 sequence (DNA): TGTGCCAGTAGTTTACCCGACAGGGGAACTGGAAACACCATATATTTT. V usage is TRBV19 and J usage is TRBJ1-3, with 8 positions matching TRBD1. The V gene end was trimmed by 5 bases and the J gene end by 2 bases; junction bases not matched to a gene: 8. CDR1 and CDR2 from the germline V gene are LNHDA and SQIVND (reference sequence). This CDR3 has 16 residues.